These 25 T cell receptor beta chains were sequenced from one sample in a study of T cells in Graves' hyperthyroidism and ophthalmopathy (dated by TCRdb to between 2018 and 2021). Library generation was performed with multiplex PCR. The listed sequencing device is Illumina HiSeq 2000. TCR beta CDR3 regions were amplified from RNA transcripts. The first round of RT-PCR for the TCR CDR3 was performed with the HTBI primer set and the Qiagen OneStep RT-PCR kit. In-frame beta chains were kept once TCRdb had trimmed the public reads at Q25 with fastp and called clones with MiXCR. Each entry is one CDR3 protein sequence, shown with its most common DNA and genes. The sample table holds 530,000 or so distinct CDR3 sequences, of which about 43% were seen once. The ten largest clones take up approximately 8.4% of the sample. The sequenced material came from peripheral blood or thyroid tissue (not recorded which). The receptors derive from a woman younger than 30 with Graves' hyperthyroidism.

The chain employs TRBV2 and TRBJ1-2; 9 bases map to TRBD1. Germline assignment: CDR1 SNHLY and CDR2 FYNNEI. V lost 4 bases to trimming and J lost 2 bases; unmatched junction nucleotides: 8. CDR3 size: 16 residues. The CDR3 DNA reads TGTGCCAGCAGTGTCCTTCAGGACAGGGGAAACTATGGCTACACCTTC. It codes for CASSVLQDRGNYGYTF. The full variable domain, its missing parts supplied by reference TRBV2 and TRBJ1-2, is EPEVTQTPSHQVTQMGQEVILRCVPISNHLYFYWYRQILGQKVEFLVSFYNNEISEKSEIFDDQFSVERPDGSNFTLKIRSTKLEDSAMYFCASSVLQDRGNYGYTFGSGTRLTVV.

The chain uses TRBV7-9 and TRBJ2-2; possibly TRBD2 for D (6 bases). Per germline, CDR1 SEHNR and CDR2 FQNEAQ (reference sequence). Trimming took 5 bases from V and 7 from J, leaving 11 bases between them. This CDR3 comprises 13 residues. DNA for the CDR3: TGTGCCAGCAGCACGGGAGACGACGGGGAGCTGTTTTTT. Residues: CASSTGDDGELFF.

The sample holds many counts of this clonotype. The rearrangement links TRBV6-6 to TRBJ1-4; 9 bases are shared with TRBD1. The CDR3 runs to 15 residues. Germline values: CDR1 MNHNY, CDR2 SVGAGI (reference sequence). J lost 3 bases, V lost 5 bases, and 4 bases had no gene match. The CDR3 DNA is TGTGCCAGCAGTGGAGGGACAGGGTCTAATGAAAAACTGTTTTTT. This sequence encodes CASSGGTGSNEKLFF.

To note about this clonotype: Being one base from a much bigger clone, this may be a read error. The CDR3 nucleotides read TGTGCCAGCGGCCGGGGCTCCCTCACCGGGGAGCTGTTTTTT. Its translation: CASGRGSLTGELFF. The chain links TRBV2 to TRBJ2-2; perhaps D is TRBD1 or TRBD2 (5 bases each). This CDR3 has 14 amino acids. Deletions cut 8 bases from V and 4 bases from J, with 14 bases between. Germline V gives CDR1 SNHLY, CDR2 FYNNEI.

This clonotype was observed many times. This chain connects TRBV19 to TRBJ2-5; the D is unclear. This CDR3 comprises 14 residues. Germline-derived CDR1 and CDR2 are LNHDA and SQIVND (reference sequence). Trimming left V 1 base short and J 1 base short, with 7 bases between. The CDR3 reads CASSIVNSQETQYF. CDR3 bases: TGTGCCAGTAGTATAGTAAACAGCCAAGAGACCCAGTACTTC.

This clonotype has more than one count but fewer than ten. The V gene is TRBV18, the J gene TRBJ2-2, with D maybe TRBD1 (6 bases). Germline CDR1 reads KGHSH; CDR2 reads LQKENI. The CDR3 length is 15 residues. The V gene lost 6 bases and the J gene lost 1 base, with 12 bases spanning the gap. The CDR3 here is CASSPPDRNTGELFF. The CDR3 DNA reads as TGTGCCAGCTCCCCCCCGGACAGGAACACCGGGGAGCTGTTTTTT.

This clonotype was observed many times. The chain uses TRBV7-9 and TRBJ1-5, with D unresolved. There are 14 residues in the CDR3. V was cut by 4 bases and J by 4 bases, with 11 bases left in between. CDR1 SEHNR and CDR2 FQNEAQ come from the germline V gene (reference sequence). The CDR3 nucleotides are TGTGCCAGCAGCTCATTGCAGTCAAATCAGCCCCAGCATTTT. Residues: CASSSLQSNQPQHF.

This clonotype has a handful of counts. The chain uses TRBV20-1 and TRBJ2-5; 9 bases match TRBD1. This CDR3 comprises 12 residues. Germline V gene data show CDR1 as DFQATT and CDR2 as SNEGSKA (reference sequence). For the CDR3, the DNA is TGCAGCGGACAGGGGTCACAAGAGACCCAGTACTTC. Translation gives CSGQGSQETQYF.

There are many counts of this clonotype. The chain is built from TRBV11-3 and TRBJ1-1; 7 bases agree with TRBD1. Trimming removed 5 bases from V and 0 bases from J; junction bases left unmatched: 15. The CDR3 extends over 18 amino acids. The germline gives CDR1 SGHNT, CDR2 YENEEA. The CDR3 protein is CASSTHFGTAKMNTEAFF. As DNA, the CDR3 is TGTGCCAGCAGCACTCATTTCGGGACAGCGAAAATGAACACTGAAGCTTTCTTT.

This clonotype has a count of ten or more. The CDR3 bases are TGTGCCAGCAGCAGAGGACAGGGAAACACTGAAGCTTTCTTT. Translation: CASSRGQGNTEAFF. The chain employs TRBV9 and TRBJ1-1, with 8 positions matching TRBD1. V gave up 4 bases and J gave up 2 bases; unmatched junction bases: 4. CDR3 length: 14 residues. The germline V gene has CDR1 SGDLS and CDR2 YYNGEE.

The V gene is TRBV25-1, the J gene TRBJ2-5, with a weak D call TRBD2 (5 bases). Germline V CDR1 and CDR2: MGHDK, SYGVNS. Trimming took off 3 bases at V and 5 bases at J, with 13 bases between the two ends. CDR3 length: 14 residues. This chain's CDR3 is CASSDIGDGETQYF. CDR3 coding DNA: TGTGCCAGCAGTGATATCGGGGATGGGGAGACCCAGTACTTC. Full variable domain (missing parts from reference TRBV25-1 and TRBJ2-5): EADIYQTPRYLVIGTGKKITLECSQTMGHDKMYWYQQDPGMELHLIHYSYGVNSTEKGDLSSESTVSRIRTEHFPLTLESARPSHTSQYLCASSDIGDGETQYFGPGTRLLVL.

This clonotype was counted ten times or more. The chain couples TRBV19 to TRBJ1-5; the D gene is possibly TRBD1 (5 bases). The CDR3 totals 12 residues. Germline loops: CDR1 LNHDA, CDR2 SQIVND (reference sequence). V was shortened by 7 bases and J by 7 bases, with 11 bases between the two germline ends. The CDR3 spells CASNRGLQPQHF. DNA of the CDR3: TGTGCCAGTAATCGGGGCTTACAGCCCCAGCATTTT.

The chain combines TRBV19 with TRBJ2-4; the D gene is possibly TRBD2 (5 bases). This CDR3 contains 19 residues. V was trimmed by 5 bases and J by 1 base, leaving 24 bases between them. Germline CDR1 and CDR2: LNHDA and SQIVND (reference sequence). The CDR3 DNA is TGTGCCAGTAGTCCTCGTAATCTGGGAGTCCTTGTGGCCAAAAACATTCAGTACTTC. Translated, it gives CASSPRNLGVLVAKNIQYF.

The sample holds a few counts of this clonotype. CDR3 sequence (DNA): TGTGCCAGCTCACCACCGGCAGCCATCTCTGGGGCCAACGTCCTGACTTTC. As protein: CASSPPAAISGANVLTF. The chain combines TRBV18 with TRBJ2-6; D not resolved. CDR1 is KGHSH and CDR2 is LQKENI in the germline V gene. Trimming shortened V by 0 bases and J by 0 bases, and 9 bases separated the two germline ends. The CDR3 totals 17 residues.

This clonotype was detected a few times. The CDR3 spells CATAQPSGKRGSSYEQYF. CDR3 sequence (DNA): TGTGCCACCGCCCAGCCTTCGGGTAAGAGGGGCAGCTCCTACGAGCAGTACTTC. The V gene is TRBV12-3 or TRBV12-4, the J gene TRBJ2-7, with D perhaps given as TRBD1 or TRBD2 (5 bases each). The CDR3 covers 18 residues. V was trimmed by 10 bases and J by 0 bases, leaving 28 bases between them.

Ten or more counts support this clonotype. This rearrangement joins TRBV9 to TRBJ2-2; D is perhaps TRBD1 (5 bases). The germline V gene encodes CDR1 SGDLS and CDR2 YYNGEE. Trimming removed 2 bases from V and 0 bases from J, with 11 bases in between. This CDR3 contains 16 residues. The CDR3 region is CASSVSYRSNTGELFF. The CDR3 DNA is TGTGCCAGCAGCGTCTCTTACAGGTCGAACACCGGGGAGCTGTTTTTT.

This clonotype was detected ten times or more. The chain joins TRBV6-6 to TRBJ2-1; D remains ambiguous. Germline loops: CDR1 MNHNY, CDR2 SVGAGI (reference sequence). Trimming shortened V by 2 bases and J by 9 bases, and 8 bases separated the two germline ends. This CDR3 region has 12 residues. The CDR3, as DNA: TGTGCCAGCAGTTACCCCCCGGGTGAGCAGTTCTTC. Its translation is CASSYPPGEQFF.

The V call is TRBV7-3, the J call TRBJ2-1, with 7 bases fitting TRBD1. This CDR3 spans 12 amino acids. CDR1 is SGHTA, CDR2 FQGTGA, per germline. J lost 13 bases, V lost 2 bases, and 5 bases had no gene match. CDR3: CASSLERTGQFF. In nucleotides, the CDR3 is TGTGCCAGCAGCTTAGAGAGGACAGGTCAGTTCTTC.

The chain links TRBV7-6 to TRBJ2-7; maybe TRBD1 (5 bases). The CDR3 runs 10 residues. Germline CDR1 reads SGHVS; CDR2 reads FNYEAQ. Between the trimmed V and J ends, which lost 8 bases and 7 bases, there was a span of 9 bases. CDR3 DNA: TGTGCCAGCGGCAGGGTAGAGCAGTACTTC. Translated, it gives CASGRVEQYF.

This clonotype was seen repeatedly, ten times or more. As DNA, the CDR3 is TGTGCCAGCAGTTATGTCGGACAGGGCAATCAGCCCCAGCATTTT. Its translation is CASSYVGQGNQPQHF. The gene calls are TRBV6-6 and TRBJ1-5, with TRBD1 matching 7 bases. The V and J ends lost 3 bases and 2 bases, in that order; junction bases with no gene match: 4. This CDR3 is 15 amino acids long. CDR1 is MNHNY and CDR2 is SVGAGI in the germline V gene (reference sequence).

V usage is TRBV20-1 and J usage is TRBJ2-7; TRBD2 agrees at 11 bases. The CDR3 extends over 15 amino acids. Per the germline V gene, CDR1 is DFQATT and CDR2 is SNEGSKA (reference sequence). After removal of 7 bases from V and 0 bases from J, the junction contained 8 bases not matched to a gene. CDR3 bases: TGCAGTGTTGGACTAGCGGGTCCCAGCTCCTACGAGCAGTACTTC. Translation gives CSVGLAGPSSYEQYF.

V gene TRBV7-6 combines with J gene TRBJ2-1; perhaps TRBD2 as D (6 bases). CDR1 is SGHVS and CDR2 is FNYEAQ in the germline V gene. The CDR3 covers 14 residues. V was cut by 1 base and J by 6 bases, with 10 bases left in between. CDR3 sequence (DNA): TGTGCCAGCAGCTTAGTTGCGGGAAGCAATGAGCAGTTCTTC. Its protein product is CASSLVAGSNEQFF.

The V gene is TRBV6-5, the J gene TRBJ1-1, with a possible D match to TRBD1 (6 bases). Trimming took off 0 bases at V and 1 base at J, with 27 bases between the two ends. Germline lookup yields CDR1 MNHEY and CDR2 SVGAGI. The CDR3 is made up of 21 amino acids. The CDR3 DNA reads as TGTGCCAGCAGTTACTCAAAGCTTCACCGTTGGGGGGCTTGGGAGAACACTGAAGCTTTCTTT. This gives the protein CASSYSKLHRWGAWENTEAFF.

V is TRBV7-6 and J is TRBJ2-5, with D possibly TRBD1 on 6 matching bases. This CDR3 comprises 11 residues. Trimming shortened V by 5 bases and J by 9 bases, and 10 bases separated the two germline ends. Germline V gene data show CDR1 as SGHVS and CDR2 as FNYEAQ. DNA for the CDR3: TGTGCCAGCAGCGAGGACAGAGCCCAGTACTTC. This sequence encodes CASSEDRAQYF.

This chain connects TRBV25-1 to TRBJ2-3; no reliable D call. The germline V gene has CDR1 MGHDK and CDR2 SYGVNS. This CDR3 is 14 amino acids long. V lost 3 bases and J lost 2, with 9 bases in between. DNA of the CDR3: TGTGCCAGCAGTGATACTGTTCCCACAGATACGCAGTATTTT. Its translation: CASSDTVPTDTQYF.